This T cell receptor beta chain was captured in a study of blood T cell repertoires in COVID-19. As for the study in general: Italy, Spain and the United States were the sources of the convalescent and acute COVID-19 samples. PBMCs, B-cell-depleted T cells, or T cells were the source of the cDNA or gDNA that made up the material.

Authors' analysis steps: It was from reference gene primer amplification that nucleated cell counts were estimated. Repertoires were generated with immunoSEQ multiplex PCR, while TCRdb's copy carries only in-frame clones and drops some. V and J calls and clone size are as listed in that table; D and trimming were resolved from the DNA. The sample holds 100,000 or so clones; 60% to 80% are singletons and the top ten take around 9.8%. The CDR3 loop spans 15 amino acids. CDR1 is MNHNY and CDR2 is SVGAGI in the germline V gene (reference sequence). The ends lost 6 bases at V and 2 bases at J; junction bases unmatched: 3.

The chain links TRBV6-6 to TRBJ2-2, with 10 bases aligning to TRBD2. The sequenced sample consisted of peripheral blood. The origin of this receptor is a man aged 55 to 70 with active or convalescent COVID-19. The CDR3 spells CASSRTSGNTGELFF. The CDR3 DNA is TGTGCCAGCAGCCGGACTAGCGGTAACACCGGGGAGCTGTTTTTT.